Sequencing of this TCR beta chain was carried out in a study of control samples from healthy donors and cancer patients. Profiling relied on immunoSEQ multiplex PCR, and the TCRdb table lists in-frame clones only, not all of them. Among about 160,000 clones listed, roughly 93% were seen once. Trimming took off 5 bases at V and 5 bases at J, with 13 bases between the two ends. Germline CDR1 reads SGHDN; CDR2 reads FVKESK. CDR3 size: 13 residues. The specimen was blood. The source of this sequence is a man between 18 and 29 years old in good health. The rearrangement links TRBV14 to TRBJ2-7; D is uncertain. CDR3: CASSLVPGNEQYF. As DNA, the CDR3 is TGTGCCAGCAGCTTAGTCCCTGGAAACGAGCAGTACTTC.